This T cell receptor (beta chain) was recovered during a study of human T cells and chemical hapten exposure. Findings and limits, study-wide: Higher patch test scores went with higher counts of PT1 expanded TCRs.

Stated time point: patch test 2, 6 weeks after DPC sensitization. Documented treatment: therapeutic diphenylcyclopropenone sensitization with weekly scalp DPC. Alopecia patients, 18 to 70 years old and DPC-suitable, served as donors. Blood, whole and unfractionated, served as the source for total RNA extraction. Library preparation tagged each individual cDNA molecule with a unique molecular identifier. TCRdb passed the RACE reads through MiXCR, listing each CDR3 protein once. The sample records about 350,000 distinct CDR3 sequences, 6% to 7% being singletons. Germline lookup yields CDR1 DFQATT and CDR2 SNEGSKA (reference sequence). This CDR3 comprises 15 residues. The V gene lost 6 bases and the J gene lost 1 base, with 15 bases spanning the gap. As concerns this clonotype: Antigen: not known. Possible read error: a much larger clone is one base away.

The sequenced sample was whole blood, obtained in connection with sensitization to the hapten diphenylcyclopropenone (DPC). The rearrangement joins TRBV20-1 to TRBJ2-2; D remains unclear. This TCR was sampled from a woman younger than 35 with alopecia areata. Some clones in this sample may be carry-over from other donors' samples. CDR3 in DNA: TGCAGTGCCAATTATTCCGCAGGGAACACCGGGGAGCTGTTTTTT. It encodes CSANYSAGNTGELFF.